The count of the clone carrying this T cell receptor beta chain is one. Germline values: CDR1 MNHEY, CDR2 SMNVEV (reference sequence). There are 15 residues in the CDR3. The V gene lost 2 bases and the J gene lost 2 bases, with 13 bases spanning the gap. This entry belongs to a study of PD-L1 blockade in urothelial cancer. Overall study context: Patients took up atezolizumab in about 2014 at 1,200 mg intravenously every 3 weeks. Blood gave a median approximately 130,000 T cells.

Using immunoSEQ multiplex PCR, the repertoire was profiled, and TCRdb retains in-frame clones only, with some absent. The sample consists of about 110,000 clones, less than 95% of them appearing once. Sample time point: peripheral blood 6 weeks after treatment start. Each patient gave between 1 and 8 samples of peripheral blood mononuclear cells, which were collected pretreatment and during treatment. Sequencing used PBMCs, obtained around atezolizumab (anti-PD-L1) treatment. This chain links TRBV27 with TRBJ2-7; D is possibly TRBD1 (7 bases). The receptor's source is a man aged 60 to 69 with urothelial cancer. Here the CDR3 reads CASSLGGGGTYEQYF. For the CDR3, the DNA is TGTGCCAGCAGTTTAGGAGGGGGCGGCACCTACGAGCAGTACTTC.